Listed below are T cell receptor beta chains from one sample, sequenced in a study of T cell changes during pregnancy in multiple sclerosis. The method was immunoSEQ multiplex PCR; TCRdb's version includes in-frame clones alone and lacks a portion of them. The sample includes about 5,200 clones, approximately 80% seen only once; the top ten take 15%. Source: CD8+ T cells from peripheral blood mononuclear cells, taken in the second trimester of pregnancy. The receptors here all came from a female donor in good health, enrolled as a control in a pregnancy study. CDR3s include the opening cysteine and the closing phenylalanine or tryptophan. D genes are given only for firm matches. Only some rows state a clone size, as once, few, many or a class for expanded clones.

v_gene: TRBV9
d_gene: TRBD2
abundance: -
j_gene: TRBJ2-1
CDR3aa: CASSPSGGRASNNEQFF
CDR3nt: TGTGCCAGCAGCCCAAGTGGCGGGAGGGCCTCCAACAATGAGCAGTTCTTC

v_gene: TRBV4-3
d_gene: TRBD2
abundance: -
j_gene: TRBJ2-1
CDR3aa: CASSQDTGQRGGNEQFF
CDR3nt: TGCGCCAGCAGCCAAGATACAGGCCAGCGGGGGGGCAACGAGCAGTTCTTC

v_gene: TRBV2
d_gene: TRBD1
abundance: -
j_gene: TRBJ1-6
CDR3aa: CASSSDPGGTGPSPLHF
CDR3nt: TGTGCCAGCAGTTCCGATCCAGGGGGGACAGGTCCTTCACCCCTCCACTTT

v_gene: TRBV5-3
d_gene: -
abundance: -
j_gene: TRBJ2-7
CDR3aa: CARSLDSSYEQYF
CDR3nt: TGTGCCAGAAGCTTGGACAGCTCCTACGAGCAGTACTTC

v_gene: TRBV9
d_gene: -
abundance: -
j_gene: TRBJ2-3
CDR3aa: CASSVAGGGGRSTDTQYF
CDR3nt: TGTGCCAGCAGCGTAGCGGGGGGAGGGGGTAGAAGCACAGATACGCAGTATTTT

v_gene: TRBV9
d_gene: TRBD1
abundance: once
j_gene: TRBJ2-1
CDR3aa: CASSSRGSEQFF
CDR3nt: TGTGCCAGCAGCTCCAGGGGGAGTGAGCAGTTCTTC

v_gene: TRBV11-2
d_gene: -
abundance: -
j_gene: TRBJ2-7
CDR3aa: CASSLGGPEQYF
CDR3nt: TGTGCCAGCAGCTTAGGGGGGCCCGAGCAGTACTTC

v_gene: TRBV7-2
d_gene: -
abundance: -
j_gene: TRBJ2-3
CDR3aa: CASSSLAVGTDTQYF
CDR3nt: TGTGCCAGCAGCTCTCTGGCCGTGGGCACAGATACGCAGTATTTT

v_gene: TRBV6-5
d_gene: TRBD2
abundance: medium-sized
j_gene: TRBJ2-7
CDR3aa: CASSTTSGSSYEQYF
CDR3nt: TGTGCCAGCAGCACCACTAGCGGGAGCTCCTACGAGCAGTACTTC

v_gene: TRBV6-5
d_gene: TRBD2
abundance: once
j_gene: TRBJ2-1
CDR3aa: CASRGLAGGYNEQFF
CDR3nt: TGTGCCAGCAGGGGACTAGCGGGGGGCTACAATGAGCAGTTCTTC

v_gene: TRBV9
d_gene: -
abundance: -
j_gene: TRBJ1-2
CDR3aa: CASSARNGYTF
CDR3nt: TGTGCCAGCAGCGCGAGAAATGGCTACACCTTC

v_gene: TRBV21-1
d_gene: -
abundance: -
j_gene: TRBJ2-3
CDR3aa: CASSKRTGTDTQYF
CDR3nt: TGTGCCAGCAGCAAGAGGACAGGGACAGATACGCAGTATTTT

v_gene: TRBV7-8
d_gene: TRBD1
abundance: once
j_gene: TRBJ1-5
CDR3aa: CASSLGEDRARQPQHF
CDR3nt: TGTGCCAGCAGCTTAGGGGAGGACAGGGCTAGGCAGCCCCAGCATTTT

v_gene: TRBV4-1
d_gene: -
abundance: -
j_gene: TRBJ1-4
CDR3aa: CASSQVYTRVGGTNEKLFF
CDR3nt: TGCGCCAGCAGCCAAGTCTATACCAGGGTGGGAGGAACTAATGAAAAACTGTTTTTT

v_gene: TRBV27
d_gene: -
abundance: -
j_gene: TRBJ2-7
CDR3aa: CASSLSKTREQYF
CDR3nt: TGTGCCAGCAGTTTATCCAAGACTAGGGAGCAGTACTTC

v_gene: TRBV5-6
d_gene: -
abundance: -
j_gene: TRBJ2-3
CDR3aa: CASSLFREQTYMSSDTQYF
CDR3nt: TGTGCCAGCAGCTTGTTCCGGGAACAGACATATATGTCCTCAGATACGCAGTATTTT

v_gene: TRBV19
d_gene: TRBD2
abundance: -
j_gene: TRBJ2-3
CDR3aa: CASSRTGTSGFTDTQYF
CDR3nt: TGTGCCAGTAGTCGAACCGGGACTAGCGGATTCACAGATACGCAGTATTTT

v_gene: TRBV30
d_gene: TRBD1
abundance: -
j_gene: TRBJ1-2
CDR3aa: CAWRHGQGIYGYTF
CDR3nt: TGTGCCTGGAGGCACGGACAGGGGATCTATGGCTACACCTTC

v_gene: TRBV5-1
d_gene: -
abundance: -
j_gene: TRBJ2-2
CDR3aa: CASSYRGAPGELFF
CDR3nt: TGCGCCAGCAGCTATCGGGGGGCGCCCGGGGAGCTGTTTTTT

v_gene: TRBV29-1
d_gene: -
abundance: -
j_gene: TRBJ2-7
CDR3aa: CSVVGSGGPYEQYF
CDR3nt: TGCAGCGTTGTTGGGTCAGGGGGGCCCTACGAGCAGTACTTC

v_gene: TRBV10-3
d_gene: -
abundance: -
j_gene: TRBJ1-2
CDR3aa: CAIQGIDSSDGYTF
CDR3nt: TGTGCCATCCAGGGCATAGACAGCTCGGATGGCTACACCTTC

v_gene: TRBV14
d_gene: -
abundance: -
j_gene: TRBJ1-5
CDR3aa: CASSPGISTNQPQHF
CDR3nt: TGTGCCAGCAGCCCCGGGATATCTACAAATCAGCCCCAGCATTTT

v_gene: TRBV19
d_gene: -
abundance: -
j_gene: TRBJ2-7
CDR3aa: CATSLRRSAGDEQYF
CDR3nt: TGTGCCACCTCCCTCCGCCGGTCCGCAGGGGACGAGCAGTACTTC

v_gene: TRBV6-1
d_gene: TRBD1
abundance: -
j_gene: TRBJ1-2
CDR3aa: CASSLYRGIDYGYTF
CDR3nt: TGTGCCAGCAGTTTATACAGGGGGATCGACTATGGCTACACCTTC

v_gene: TRBV6-4
d_gene: TRBD2
abundance: -
j_gene: TRBJ2-1
CDR3aa: CASSEFTSGGANEQFF
CDR3nt: TGTGCCAGCAGTGAATTCACTAGCGGGGGGGCCAATGAGCAGTTCTTC

v_gene: TRBV19
d_gene: TRBD1
abundance: -
j_gene: TRBJ2-7
CDR3aa: CASSILLGQGPSEQYF
CDR3nt: TGTGCCAGTAGTATCCTGTTGGGACAGGGCCCTTCCGAGCAGTACTTC

v_gene: TRBV13
d_gene: -
abundance: medium-sized
j_gene: TRBJ2-7
CDR3aa: CASSLGPGFDEQYF
CDR3nt: TGTGCCAGCAGCTTAGGCCCCGGTTTCGACGAGCAGTACTTC

v_gene: TRBV30
d_gene: TRBD1
abundance: -
j_gene: TRBJ1-1
CDR3aa: CAWEAGGGTEAFF
CDR3nt: TGTGCCTGGGAGGCAGGGGGCGGTACTGAAGCTTTCTTT

v_gene: TRBV5-5
d_gene: -
abundance: -
j_gene: TRBJ2-7
CDR3aa: CASSLASGGLDEQYF
CDR3nt: TGTGCCAGCAGCTTGGCCTCGGGGGGCCTTGACGAGCAGTACTTC

v_gene: TRBV2
d_gene: -
abundance: -
j_gene: TRBJ2-7
CDR3aa: CATDSSYEQYF
CDR3nt: TGTGCCACAGACAGTTCCTACGAGCAGTACTTC

v_gene: TRBV4-3
d_gene: TRBD2
abundance: once
j_gene: TRBJ2-2
CDR3aa: CASSLFRLAGGAGELFF
CDR3nt: TGCGCCAGCAGCCTCTTCCGACTAGCGGGGGGAGCCGGGGAGCTGTTTTTT

v_gene: TRBV7-2
d_gene: -
abundance: few
j_gene: TRBJ2-7
CDR3aa: CASSYKGGAGVF
CDR3nt: TGTGCCAGCAGCTACAAAGGGGGGGCAGGGGTGTTC

v_gene: TRBV6-4
d_gene: -
abundance: few
j_gene: TRBJ2-2
CDR3aa: CASSAGDAGELFF
CDR3nt: TGTGCCAGCAGTGCAGGTGACGCAGGGGAGCTGTTTTTT

v_gene: TRBV30
d_gene: TRBD1
abundance: -
j_gene: TRBJ1-5
CDR3aa: CAWSKDRGNQPQHF
CDR3nt: TGTGCCTGGAGTAAGGACAGGGGGAATCAGCCCCAGCATTTT

v_gene: TRBV27
d_gene: -
abundance: few
j_gene: TRBJ1-2
CDR3aa: CARRELDYGYTF
CDR3nt: TGTGCCCGCCGAGAGCTGGACTATGGCTACACCTTC

v_gene: TRBV5-1
d_gene: TRBD1
abundance: once
j_gene: TRBJ1-2
CDR3aa: CASSLGQEGYTF
CDR3nt: TGCGCCAGCAGCCTCGGACAGGAGGGCTACACCTTC

v_gene: TRBV6-1
d_gene: TRBD1
abundance: once
j_gene: TRBJ1-1
CDR3aa: CASSEAAGGNTEAFF
CDR3nt: TGTGCCAGCAGTGAAGCGGCAGGGGGAAACACTGAAGCTTTCTTT

v_gene: TRBV9
d_gene: TRBD1
abundance: -
j_gene: TRBJ1-1
CDR3aa: CASSPDRGLGTEAFF
CDR3nt: TGTGCCAGCAGCCCGGACAGGGGGCTGGGCACTGAAGCTTTCTTT

v_gene: TRBV27
d_gene: TRBD1
abundance: -
j_gene: TRBJ1-6
CDR3aa: CASSPLRTGDNSPLHF
CDR3nt: TGTGCCAGCAGTCCTCTACGGACAGGGGATAATTCACCCCTCCACTTT

v_gene: TRBV11-2
d_gene: -
abundance: once
j_gene: TRBJ2-7
CDR3aa: CASSSLGGLIAYEQYF
CDR3nt: TGTGCCAGCAGCTCCCTGGGGGGATTGATTGCCTACGAGCAGTACTTC

v_gene: TRBV27
d_gene: TRBD1
abundance: -
j_gene: TRBJ2-1
CDR3aa: CASSIYRGPYNEQFF
CDR3nt: TGTGCCAGCAGTATTTACAGGGGGCCCTACAATGAGCAGTTCTTC

v_gene: TRBV6-6
d_gene: -
abundance: -
j_gene: TRBJ1-2
CDR3aa: CASSYFVDSHGYTF
CDR3nt: TGTGCCAGCAGTTACTTCGTCGACTCTCATGGCTACACCTTC

v_gene: TRBV6-4
d_gene: -
abundance: medium-sized
j_gene: TRBJ1-2
CDR3aa: CASSDSRDSNYGYTF
CDR3nt: TGTGCCAGCAGTGACTCGAGAGATTCTAACTATGGCTACACCTTC

v_gene: TRBV6-4
d_gene: TRBD1
abundance: -
j_gene: TRBJ1-5
CDR3aa: CASSLTGEGNQPQHF
CDR3nt: TGTGCCAGCAGTTTGACAGGGGAAGGCAATCAGCCCCAGCATTTT

v_gene: TRBV2
d_gene: -
abundance: -
j_gene: TRBJ1-6
CDR3aa: CASRQGDSPLHF
CDR3nt: TGTGCCAGCAGACAGGGTGATTCACCCCTCCACTTT

v_gene: TRBV18
d_gene: TRBD1
abundance: -
j_gene: TRBJ1-1
CDR3aa: CASSPYRGGNTEAFF
CDR3nt: TGTGCCAGCTCACCTTACAGGGGGGGCAACACTGAAGCTTTCTTT

v_gene: TRBV6-4
d_gene: -
abundance: -
j_gene: TRBJ2-1
CDR3aa: CASSEGADNEQFF
CDR3nt: TGTGCCAGCAGTGAAGGAGCGGACAATGAGCAGTTCTTC

v_gene: TRBV19
d_gene: TRBD2
abundance: -
j_gene: TRBJ2-3
CDR3aa: CASSIGLAGGPANTQYF
CDR3nt: TGTGCCAGTAGTATTGGACTAGCGGGAGGGCCCGCCAATACGCAGTATTTT

v_gene: TRBV5-1
d_gene: -
abundance: -
j_gene: TRBJ1-1
CDR3aa: CASSLPSGRNTEAFF
CDR3nt: TGCGCCAGCAGCTTGCCTTCGGGTAGGAACACTGAAGCTTTCTTT